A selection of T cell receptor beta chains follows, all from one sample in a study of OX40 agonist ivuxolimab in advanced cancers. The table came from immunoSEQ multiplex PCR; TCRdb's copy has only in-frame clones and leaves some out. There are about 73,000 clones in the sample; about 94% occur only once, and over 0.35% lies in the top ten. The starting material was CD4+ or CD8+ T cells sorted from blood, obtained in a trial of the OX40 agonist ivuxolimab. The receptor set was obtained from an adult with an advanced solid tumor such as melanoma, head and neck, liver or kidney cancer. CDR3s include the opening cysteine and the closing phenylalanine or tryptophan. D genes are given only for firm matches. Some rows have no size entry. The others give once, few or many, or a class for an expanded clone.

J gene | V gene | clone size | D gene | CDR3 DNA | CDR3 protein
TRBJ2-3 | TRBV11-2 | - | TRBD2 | TGTGCCAGCAGGGGGGGAGGGAGTCCAGATACGCAGTATTTT | CASRGGGSPDTQYF
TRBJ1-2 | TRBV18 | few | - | TGTGCCAGCTCACCACCGGAAGGGAACTATGGCTACACCTTC | CASSPPEGNYGYTF
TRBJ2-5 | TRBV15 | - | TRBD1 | TGTGCCACCAGCAGAGATCCGGACAGGGCGTCCCAGTACTTC | CATSRDPDRASQYF
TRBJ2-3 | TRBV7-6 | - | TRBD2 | TGTGCCAGCAGCTTTAGCGGGAGGGGCACAGATACGCAGTATTTT | CASSFSGRGTDTQYF
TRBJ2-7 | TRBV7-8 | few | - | TGTGCCAGCAGCCGTCTCCCACTCACACCCTACGAGCAGTACTTC | CASSRLPLTPYEQYF
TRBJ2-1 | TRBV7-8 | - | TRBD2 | TGTGCCAGCAGCTATAGCGGGACTTCCTACAATGAGCAGTTCTTC | CASSYSGTSYNEQFF
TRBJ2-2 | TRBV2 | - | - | TGTGCCAGCAGAAAGCCGGTAGCGAACACCGGGGAGCTGTTTTTT | CASRKPVANTGELFF
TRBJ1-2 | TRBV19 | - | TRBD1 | TGTGCCAGTACGACCGACAGGGGAGTCTATGGCTACACCTTC | CASTTDRGVYGYTF
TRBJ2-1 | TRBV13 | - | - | TGTGCCAGCAGCGGCATCAAACAGGGCCAACTCTACAATGAGCAGTTCTTC | CASSGIKQGQLYNEQFF
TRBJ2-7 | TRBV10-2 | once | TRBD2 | TGCGCCAGCAGTAGGACTAGCGGGAGAACAGAGCAGTACTTC | CASSRTSGRTEQYF
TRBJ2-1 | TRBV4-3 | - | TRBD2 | TGCGCCAGCAGCCCGTCACTAGCGGGAGGCCGCGAGCAGTTCTTC | CASSPSLAGGREQFF
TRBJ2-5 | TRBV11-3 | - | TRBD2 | TGTGCCAGCAGCTTAACTCTAGGACTAGCGGGAGGGGGGAAAGAGACCCAGTACTTC | CASSLTLGLAGGGKETQYF
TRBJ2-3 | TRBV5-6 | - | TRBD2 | TGTGCCAGCAGTGTACTAGCGGCGAGCACAGATACGCAGTATTTT | CASSVLAASTDTQYF
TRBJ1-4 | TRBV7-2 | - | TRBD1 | TGTGCCAGCAGCTTAGGGGACAGGCTTAATGAAAAACTGTTTTTT | CASSLGDRLNEKLFF
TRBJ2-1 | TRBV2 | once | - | - | CASSILGLAGPYNEQFF
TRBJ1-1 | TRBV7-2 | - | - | TGTGCCAGCAGCGCCGACAGGAACACTGAAGCTTTCTTT | CASSADRNTEAFF